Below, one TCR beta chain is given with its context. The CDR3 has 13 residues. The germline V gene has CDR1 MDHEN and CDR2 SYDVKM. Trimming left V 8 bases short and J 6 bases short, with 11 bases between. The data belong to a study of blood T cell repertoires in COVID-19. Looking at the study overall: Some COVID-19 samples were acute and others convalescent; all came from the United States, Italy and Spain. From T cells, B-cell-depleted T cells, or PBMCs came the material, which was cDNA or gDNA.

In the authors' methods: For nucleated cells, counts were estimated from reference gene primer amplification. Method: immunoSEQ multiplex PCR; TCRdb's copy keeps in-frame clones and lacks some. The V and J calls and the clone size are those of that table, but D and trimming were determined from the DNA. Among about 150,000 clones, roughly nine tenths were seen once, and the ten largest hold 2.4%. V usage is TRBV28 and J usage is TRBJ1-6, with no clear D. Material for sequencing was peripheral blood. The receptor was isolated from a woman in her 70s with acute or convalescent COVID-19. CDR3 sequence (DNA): TGTGCCAGCGCTTGGGCCCGTAATTCACCCCTCCACTTT. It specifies CASAWARNSPLHF.